These 10 T cell receptor beta chains came from one sample sequenced in a study of early T cells in non-severe SARS-CoV-2 infection. TCRdb re-called the 5' RACE reads with MiXCR, one entry per CDR3 protein. The sample includes fewer than 95,000 distinct CDR3 sequences, roughly 17% of them seen just once. The material sequenced was whole blood, taken at baseline. These receptors were obtained from an adult who was a healthcare worker with PCR-confirmed SARS-CoV-2 infection or an uninfected control (not recorded which).

This clonotype has a handful of counts. The chain joins TRBV5-1 to TRBJ1-1; 7 bases fit TRBD1. Per germline, CDR1 SGHRS and CDR2 YFSETQ. The CDR3 covers 14 residues. Trimming cost V 4 bases and J 4 bases; bases outside gene matches: 7. The CDR3 protein is CASSAQGGSTEAFF. In DNA form, the CDR3 reads TGCGCCAGCAGCGCGCAGGGGGGAAGCACTGAAGCTTTCTTT.

The rearrangement uses TRBV7-8 and TRBJ2-1; D is undetermined. Trimming left V 6 bases short and J 11 bases short, with 14 bases between. Germline V gene data show CDR1 as SGHVS and CDR2 as FQNEAQ. The CDR3 is made up of 12 amino acids. For the CDR3, the DNA is TGTGCCAGCAGTTCTCCTGCTCATCAGCAGTTCTTC. Translation: CASSSPAHQQFF.

The V and J genes are TRBV9 and TRBJ2-1, with 7 positions matching TRBD2. The CDR3 spans 15 residues. V was pared by 5 bases and J by 6 bases, with 11 bases of the junction left unmatched. CDR1 is SGDLS, CDR2 YYNGEE, per germline. This CDR3 reads CASSREGAFGNEQFF. CDR3 bases: TGTGCCAGCAGTAGGGAGGGAGCTTTCGGCAATGAGCAGTTCTTC.

CDR3 DNA: TGCAGTGCCCCCTCAGGAGCGGGGGCAGATACGCAGTATTTT. Protein product: CSAPSGAGADTQYF. V is TRBV20-1 and J is TRBJ2-3; 8 bases are a match to TRBD2. J gave up 4 bases and V 6 bases, and 9 bases lay outside the gene matches. CDR1 is DFQATT, CDR2 SNEGSKA, per germline (reference sequence). This CDR3 region has 14 residues.

This chain uses TRBV18 with TRBJ2-1; D is perhaps TRBD1 or TRBD2 (5 bases each). V lost 4 bases and J lost 3, with 10 bases in between. The CDR3 totals 14 residues. Germline-derived CDR1 and CDR2 are KGHSH and LQKENI. CDR3 protein: CASSLRDLYNEQFF. CDR3 DNA: TGTGCCAGCTCACTACGGGACCTCTACAATGAGCAGTTCTTC.

This clonotype was seen ten or more times. This sequence joins TRBV7-8 and TRBJ2-1; no firm D call. The germline gives CDR1 SGHVS, CDR2 FQNEAQ. Between the trimmed V and J ends, which lost 1 base and 9 bases, there was a span of 7 bases. The CDR3 covers 12 residues. DNA of the CDR3: TGTGCCAGCAGCTTAGAAGTGGTTGAGCAGTTCTTC. Translating gives CASSLEVVEQFF.

In its sample, this clonotype was seen many times. The chain uses TRBV7-3 and TRBJ2-3, with unresolved D. Trimming left V 2 bases short and J 0 bases short, with 9 bases between. The germline gives CDR1 SGHTA, CDR2 FQGTGA. CDR3 length: 15 amino acids. The DNA for the CDR3 is TGTGCCAGCAGCTTACTGGCGTCTAGCACAGATACGCAGTATTTT. Translation gives CASSLLASSTDTQYF.

The genes are TRBV20-1 and TRBJ2-3; D is possibly TRBD2 (6 bases). The CDR3 sequence is 11 residues long. Looked up from germline, CDR1 is DFQATT and CDR2 is SNEGSKA (reference sequence). The V end was cut by 5 bases, the J end by 5 bases, with 8 bases between. CDR3 coding DNA: TGCAGTGCTCCCGGGGGAGATACGCAGTATTTT. Protein product: CSAPGGDTQYF.

V gene TRBV9 combines with J gene TRBJ1-1; D call uncertain. The CDR3 totals 12 residues. CDR1 is SGDLS and CDR2 is YYNGEE in the germline V gene. The V end was cut by 5 bases, the J end by 1 base, with 6 bases between. In nucleotides, the CDR3 is TGTGCCAGCAGTATTACGAACACTGAAGCTTTCTTT. Translated: CASSITNTEAFF.

The chain is built from TRBV4-3 and TRBJ2-7; weak D call: TRBD2 (6 bases). The CDR3 runs to 16 residues. Trimming removed 3 bases at V and 5 bases at J, with 20 bases between. CDR1 and CDR2 from the germline V gene are LGHNA and YSLEER. The CDR3 DNA follows: TGCGCCAGCAGCCAGGGACTCGGGCGGTCCGGGGACGAGCAGTACTTC. This translates into CASSQGLGRSGDEQYF.